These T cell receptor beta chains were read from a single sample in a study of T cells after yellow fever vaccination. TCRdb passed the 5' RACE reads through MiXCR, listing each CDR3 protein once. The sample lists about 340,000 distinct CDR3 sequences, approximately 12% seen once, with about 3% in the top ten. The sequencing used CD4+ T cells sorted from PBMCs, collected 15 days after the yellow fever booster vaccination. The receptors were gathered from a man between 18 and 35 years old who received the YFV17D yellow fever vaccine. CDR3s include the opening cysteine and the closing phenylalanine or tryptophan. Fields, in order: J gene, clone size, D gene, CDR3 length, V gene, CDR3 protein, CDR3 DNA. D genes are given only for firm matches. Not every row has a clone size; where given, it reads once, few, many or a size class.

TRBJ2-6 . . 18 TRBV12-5 CASGLRTPEPSGANVLTF TGTGCTAGTGGTTTAAGGACGCCGGAACCCTCTGGGGCCAACGTCCTGACTTTC
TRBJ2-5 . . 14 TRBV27 CASSADRDWETQYF TGTGCCAGCAGTGCCGACAGGGACTGGGAGACCCAGTACTTC
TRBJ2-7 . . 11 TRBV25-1 CASRGSYEQYF TGTGCCAGCAGGGGGTCCTACGAGCAGTACTTC
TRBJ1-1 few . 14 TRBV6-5 CASTRDWSDTEAFF TGTGCCAGCACCCGGGACTGGAGCGACACTGAAGCTTTCTTT
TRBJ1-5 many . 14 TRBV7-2 CASSNTRGNQPQHF TGTGCCAGCAGTAACACCCGCGGCAATCAGCCCCAGCATTTT
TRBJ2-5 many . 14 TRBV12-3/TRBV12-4 CASSFGAGVETQYF TGTGCCAGCAGTTTCGGGGCGGGTGTTGAGACCCAGTACTTC
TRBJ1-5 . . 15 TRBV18 CASSPNTGPNQPQHF TGTGCCAGCTCACCAAATACAGGACCCAATCAGCCCCAGCATTTT
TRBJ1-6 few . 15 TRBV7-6 CASSLGTHLRSPLHF TGTGCCAGCAGCCTCGGGACCCACTTACGGTCACCCCTCCACTTT
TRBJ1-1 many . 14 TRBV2 CASSADTVLAEAFF TGTGCCAGCAGTGCGGACACCGTTTTAGCTGAAGCTTTCTTT
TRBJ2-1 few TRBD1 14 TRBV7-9 CAYEVGQWENEQFF TGTGCCTACGAAGTGGGACAGTGGGAAAATGAGCAGTTCTTC
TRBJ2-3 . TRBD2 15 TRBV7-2 CASGLAAISTDTQYF TGTGCCAGCGGACTAGCGGCAATTAGCACAGATACGCAGTATTTT
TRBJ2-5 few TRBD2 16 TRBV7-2 CASSRLAGGKQETQYF TGTGCCAGCAGCCGACTAGCGGGGGGGAAACAAGAGACCCAGTACTTC
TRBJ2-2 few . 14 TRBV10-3 CAIRGGDGTGELFF TGTGCCATTAGAGGGGGGGACGGCACCGGGGAGCTGTTTTTT
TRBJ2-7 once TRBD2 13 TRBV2 CASRRDYAYEQYF TGTGCCAGCAGGAGGGACTACGCCTACGAGCAGTACTTC
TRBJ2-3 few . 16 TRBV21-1 CASSRRLAGGTDTQYF TGTGCCAGCAGCCGCCGACTAGCGGGGGGCACAGATACGCAGTATTTT
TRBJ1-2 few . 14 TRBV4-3 CASSRWTVVDGYTF TGCGCCAGCAGCCGCTGGACCGTTGTTGATGGCTACACCTTC
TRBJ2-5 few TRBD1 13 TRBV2 CAFEGGTQETQYF TGTGCCTTTGAAGGGGGCACCCAAGAGACCCAGTACTTC
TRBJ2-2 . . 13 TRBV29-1 CSVGQQNTGELFF TGCAGCGTTGGACAGCAGAACACCGGGGAGCTGTTTTTT
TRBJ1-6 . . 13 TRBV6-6 CASTTQRLAPLHF TGTGCCAGCACCACACAAAGGCTGGCACCCCTCCACTTT
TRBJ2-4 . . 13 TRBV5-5 CASSLDREDIQYF TGTGCCAGCAGCTTAGACAGGGAGGACATTCAGTACTTC
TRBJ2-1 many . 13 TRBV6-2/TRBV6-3 CASSRRAAHEQFF TGTGCCAGCAGCCGGCGAGCGGCCCATGAGCAGTTCTTC
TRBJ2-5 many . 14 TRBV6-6 CASSYSNGLETQYF TGTGCCAGCAGTTACTCGAACGGCCTAGAGACCCAGTACTTC
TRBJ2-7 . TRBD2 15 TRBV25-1 CASSELAGETYEQYF TGTGCCAGCAGTGAACTAGCGGGGGAAACCTACGAGCAGTACTTC
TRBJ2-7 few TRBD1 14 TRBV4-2 CASSHGQGLYEQYF TGTGCCAGCAGCCACGGACAGGGCTTATACGAGCAGTACTTC
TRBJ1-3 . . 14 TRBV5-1 CASSSTHTGNTIYF TGCGCCAGCAGCTCAACACATACTGGAAACACCATATATTTT
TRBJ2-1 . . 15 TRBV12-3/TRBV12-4 CASSFSGAGGDEQFF TGTGCCAGCAGTTTCAGCGGGGCCGGGGGCGATGAGCAGTTCTTC
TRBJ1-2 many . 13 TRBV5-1 CASSSGANYGYTF TGCGCCAGCAGCTCAGGGGCGAACTATGGCTACACCTTC
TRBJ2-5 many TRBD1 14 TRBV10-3 CAISTGGRGETQYF TGTGCCATCTCGACAGGGGGACGAGGGGAGACCCAGTACTTC
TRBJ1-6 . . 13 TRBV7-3 CASSVGVGSPLHF TGTGCCAGCAGCGTAGGAGTTGGTTCACCCCTCCACTTT
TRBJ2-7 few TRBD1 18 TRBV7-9 CASSLWVAPGQGFRVQYF TGTGCCAGCAGCTTATGGGTAGCCCCGGGACAGGGGTTCAGGGTGCAGTACTTC
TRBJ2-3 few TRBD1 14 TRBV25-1 CASSRTGWSDTQYF TGTGCCAGCAGTCGGACAGGGTGGTCAGATACGCAGTATTTT
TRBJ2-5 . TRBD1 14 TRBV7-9 CASSPRARGETQYF TGTGCCAGCAGCCCGAGGGCCAGGGGGGAGACCCAGTACTTC
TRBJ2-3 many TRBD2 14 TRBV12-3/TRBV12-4 CASRGTSGSDTQYF TGTGCCAGCAGGGGGACTAGCGGATCAGATACGCAGTATTTT
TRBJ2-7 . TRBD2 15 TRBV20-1 CSARARLAASYEQYF TGCAGTGCTAGAGCGAGACTAGCGGCGTCCTACGAGCAGTACTTC
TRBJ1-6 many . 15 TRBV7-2 CASSLRGQNNSPLHF TGTGCCAGCAGCTTGCGCGGACAGAATAATTCACCCCTCCACTTT
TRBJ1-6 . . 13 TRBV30 CAWSGGNNSPLHF TGTGCCTGGAGTGGAGGAAATAATTCACCCCTCCACTTT
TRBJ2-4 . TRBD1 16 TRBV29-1 CSVEFRQGSVKNIQYF TGCAGCGTTGAATTTCGACAGGGTAGTGTCAAAAACATTCAGTACTTC
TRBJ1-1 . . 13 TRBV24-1 CATSDYGGTEAFF TGTGCCACCAGTGATTACGGCGGCACTGAAGCTTTCTTT
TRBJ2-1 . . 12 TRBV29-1 CSVVRQQNEQFF TGCAGCGTTGTTCGGCAGCAAAATGAGCAGTTCTTC
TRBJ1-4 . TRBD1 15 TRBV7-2 CASSRVGTGGEKLFF TGTGCCAGCAGCCGAGTCGGGACAGGGGGTGAAAAACTGTTTTTT
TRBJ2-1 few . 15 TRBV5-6 CASSPGHSSYNEQFF TGTGCCAGCAGCCCGGGACACAGCTCCTACAATGAGCAGTTCTTC
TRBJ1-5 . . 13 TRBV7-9 CASSLKSETPQHF TGTGCCAGCAGCCTAAAGTCGGAGACGCCCCAGCATTTT
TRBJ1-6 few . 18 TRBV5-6 CASSFSEGSNSYNSPLHF TGTGCCAGCAGCTTTTCGGAGGGTTCGAACTCCTATAATTCACCCCTCCACTTT
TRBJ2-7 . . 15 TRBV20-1 CSASPRQVSSYEQYF TGCAGTGCTAGTCCCCGACAGGTCAGCTCCTACGAGCAGTACTTC
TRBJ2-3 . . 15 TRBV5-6 CASSLGQLLADTQYF TGTGCCAGCAGCCTTGGACAGCTTCTGGCAGATACGCAGTATTTT
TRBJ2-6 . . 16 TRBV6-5 CASSFGGVSGANVLTF TGTGCCAGCAGTTTTGGGGGCGTCTCTGGGGCCAACGTCCTGACTTTC
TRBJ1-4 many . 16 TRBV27 CASSPPAGSGVGKLFF TGTGCCAGCAGTCCACCTGCCGGGAGCGGGGTCGGAAAACTGTTTTTT
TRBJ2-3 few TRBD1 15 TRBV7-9 CASSEGQAGTDTQYF TGTGCCAGCAGCGAAGGACAGGCAGGCACAGATACGCAGTATTTT
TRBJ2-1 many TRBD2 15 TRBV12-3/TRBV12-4 CASSLIAGGRNEQFF TGTGCCAGCAGTTTAATAGCGGGGGGGCGCAATGAGCAGTTCTTC
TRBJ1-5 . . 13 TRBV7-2 CASSLGPDQPQHF TGTGCCAGCAGCTTAGGGCCGGATCAGCCCCAGCATTTT
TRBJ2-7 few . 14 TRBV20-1 CSAYTPGRGEEQYF TGCAGTGCTTACACGCCTGGCAGGGGGGAAGAGCAGTACTTC
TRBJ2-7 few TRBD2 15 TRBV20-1 CSAPRPGLAKEEQYF TGCAGTGCCCCGAGGCCGGGACTAGCCAAAGAGGAGCAGTACTTC
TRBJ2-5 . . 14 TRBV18 CASSPSTRLETQYF TGTGCCAGCTCACCGTCCACTAGGCTGGAGACCCAGTACTTC
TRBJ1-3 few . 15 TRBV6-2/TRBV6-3 CASSYSPYSGNTIYF TGTGCCAGCAGTTACTCTCCGTACTCTGGAAACACCATATATTTT
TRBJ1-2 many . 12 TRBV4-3 CASGGEGYGYTF TGCGCCAGCGGAGGGGAGGGTTATGGCTACACCTTC
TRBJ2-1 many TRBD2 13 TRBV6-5 CASILLATGEQFF TGTGCCAGCATCTTACTAGCGACGGGTGAGCAGTTCTTC
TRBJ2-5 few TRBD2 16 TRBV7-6 CASSPGLVRREETQYF TGTGCCAGCAGCCCGGGACTAGTACGACGGGAAGAGACCCAGTACTTC
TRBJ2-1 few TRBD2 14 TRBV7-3 CASSSGTRHNEQFF TGTGCCAGCAGCTCCGGGACTAGGCACAATGAGCAGTTCTTC